This section outlines one TCR beta chain sequence together with its context. No antigen is known for it. The assay was immunoSEQ multiplex PCR, and TCRdb's table has in-frame clones only and misses some. The sample contains 45,000 to 50,000 clones, 75% to 85% of which appear only once. This entry is derived from a study of OX40 agonist ivuxolimab in advanced cancers. In the study overall: Approximately 41% of patients had received prior checkpoint inhibitor therapy. Points from the study as a whole: Some patients who did not respond also had low normalized T-cell clonal expansion.

This CDR3 contains 16 residues. After removal of 7 bases from V and 2 bases from J, the junction contained 6 bases not matched to a gene. CDR1 and CDR2 (germline): LGHNA, YSLEER. V gene TRBV4-3 combines with J gene TRBJ2-6; 9 bases are a match to TRBD1. The TCR was taken from an adult with an advanced solid tumor such as melanoma, head and neck, liver or kidney cancer. This sample comprised CD4+ or CD8+ T cells sorted from blood, obtained in a trial of the OX40 agonist ivuxolimab. CDR3 loop: CASTYDRGTGANVLTF. CDR3 bases: TGCGCCAGCACTTACGACAGGGGGACTGGGGCCAACGTCCTGACTTTC.